A single TCR beta chain is shown here with its context. This specimen comes from a study of blood T cell repertoires in COVID-19. Sequenced by immunoSEQ multiplex PCR; TCRdb stores in-frame clones only, minus some. This table holds about 90,000 clones, about four fifths found once. There are 16 residues in the CDR3. V was clipped by 4 bases and J by 0 bases, with 16 bases between them. CDR1 is SGHDT, CDR2 YYEEEE, per germline. Material: peripheral blood. The rearrangement uses TRBV5-6 and TRBJ1-2, with D maybe TRBD1 (6 bases). The TCR was taken from a man aged 55 to 70 with acute or convalescent COVID-19. The CDR3 DNA is TGTGCCAGCAGCAAGACAACAGGGTCGGCTAACTATGGCTACACCTTC. Translating it yields CASSKTTGSANYGYTF.